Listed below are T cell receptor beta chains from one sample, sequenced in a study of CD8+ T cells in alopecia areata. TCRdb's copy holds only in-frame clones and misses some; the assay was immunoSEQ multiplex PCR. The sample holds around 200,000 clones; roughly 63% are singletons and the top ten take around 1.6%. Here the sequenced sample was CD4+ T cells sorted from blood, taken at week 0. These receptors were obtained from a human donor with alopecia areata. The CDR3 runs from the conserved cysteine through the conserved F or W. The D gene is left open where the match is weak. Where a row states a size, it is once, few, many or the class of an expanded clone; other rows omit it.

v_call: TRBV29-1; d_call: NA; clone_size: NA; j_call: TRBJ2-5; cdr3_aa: CSVGRGNVETQYF; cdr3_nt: TGCAGCGTTGGAAGGGGTAACGTCGAGACCCAGTACTTC
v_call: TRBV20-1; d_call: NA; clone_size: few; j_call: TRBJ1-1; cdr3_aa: CSARQQRKAFF; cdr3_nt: TGCAGTGCTAGACAACAGCGAAAAGCTTTCTTT
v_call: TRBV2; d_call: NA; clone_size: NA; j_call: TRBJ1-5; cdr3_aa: CASTTGLNQPQHF; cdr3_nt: TGTGCCAGCACGACCGGACTCAATCAGCCCCAGCATTTT
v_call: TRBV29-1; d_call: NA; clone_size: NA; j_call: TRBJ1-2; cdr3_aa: CSVEGQNNGYTF; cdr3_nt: TGCAGCGTTGAAGGGCAGAATAATGGCTACACCTTC
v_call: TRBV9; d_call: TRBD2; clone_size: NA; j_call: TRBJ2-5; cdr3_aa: CASSVAGSGETQYF; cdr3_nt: TGTGCCAGCAGCGTAGCTGGTAGCGGGGAGACCCAGTACTTC
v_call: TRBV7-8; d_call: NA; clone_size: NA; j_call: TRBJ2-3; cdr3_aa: CASSLAGSAQYF; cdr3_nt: TGTGCCAGCAGCTTAGCGGGGTCGGCGCAGTATTTT
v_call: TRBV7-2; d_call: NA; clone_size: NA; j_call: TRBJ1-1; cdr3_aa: CASSTSRNTEAFF; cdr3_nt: TGTGCCAGCAGCACCTCGAGAAACACTGAAGCTTTCTTT
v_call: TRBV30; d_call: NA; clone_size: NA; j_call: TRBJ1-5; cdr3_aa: CAWSVTTGTKTRPQHF; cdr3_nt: TGTGCCTGGAGTGTAACCACCGGGACCAAGACACGGCCCCAGCATTTT
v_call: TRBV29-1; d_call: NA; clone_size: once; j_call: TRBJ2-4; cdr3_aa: CSFDWEDIQYF; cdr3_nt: TGCAGCTTCGACTGGGAAGACATTCAGTACTTC
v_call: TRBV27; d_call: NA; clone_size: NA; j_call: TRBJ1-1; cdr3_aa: CASSPFAAANTEAFF; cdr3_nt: TGTGCCAGCAGTCCCTTCGCGGCTGCGAACACTGAAGCTTTCTTT
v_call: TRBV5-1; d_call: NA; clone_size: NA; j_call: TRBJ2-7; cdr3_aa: CASSLELSSYEQYF; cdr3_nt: TGCGCCAGCAGCTTGGAGCTCAGCTCCTACGAGCAGTACTTC
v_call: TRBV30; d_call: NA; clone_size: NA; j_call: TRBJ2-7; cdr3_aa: CAWSAGPYEQYF; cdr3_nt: TGTGCCTGGAGTGCGGGCCCCTACGAGCAGTACTTC
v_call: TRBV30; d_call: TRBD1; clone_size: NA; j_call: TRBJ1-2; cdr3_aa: CAWSSQTGRVYGYTF; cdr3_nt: TGTGCCTGGAGTTCTCAGACAGGGAGGGTCTATGGCTACACCTTC
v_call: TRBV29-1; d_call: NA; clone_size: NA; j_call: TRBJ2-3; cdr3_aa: CSVAGVVTDTQYF; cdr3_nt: TGCAGCGTTGCGGGGGTCGTGACAGATACGCAGTATTTT
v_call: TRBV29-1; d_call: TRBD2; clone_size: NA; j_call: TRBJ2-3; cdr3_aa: CSVAMTSGGASAQYF; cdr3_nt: TGCAGCGTTGCAATGACTAGCGGGGGGGCCAGCGCGCAGTATTTT
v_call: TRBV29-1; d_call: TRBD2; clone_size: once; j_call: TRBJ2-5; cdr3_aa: CSARTSAQETQYF; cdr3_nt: TGCAGCGCTAGGACTAGCGCCCAAGAGACCCAGTACTTC
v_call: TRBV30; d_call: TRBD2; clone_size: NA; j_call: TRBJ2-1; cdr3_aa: CAWSVGLVNEQFF; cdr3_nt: TGTGCCTGGAGTGTTGGACTAGTAAATGAGCAGTTCTTC
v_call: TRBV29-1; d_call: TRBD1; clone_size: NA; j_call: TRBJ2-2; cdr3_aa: CSVYRGRMNTGELFF; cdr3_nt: TGCAGCGTTTACAGGGGTCGCATGAACACCGGGGAGCTGTTTTTT
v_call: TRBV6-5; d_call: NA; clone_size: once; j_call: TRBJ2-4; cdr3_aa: CASSPGTARNIQYF; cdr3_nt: TGTGCCAGCAGCCCTGGGACGGCGAGAAACATTCAGTACTTC
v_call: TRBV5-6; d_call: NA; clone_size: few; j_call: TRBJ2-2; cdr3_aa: CASSLVLLNTGELFF; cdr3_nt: TGTGCCAGCAGCTTGGTTCTGTTGAACACCGGGGAGCTGTTTTTT
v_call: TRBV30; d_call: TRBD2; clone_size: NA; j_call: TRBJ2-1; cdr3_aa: CAYLRRGRYNEQFF; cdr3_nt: TGTGCCTATCTCCGGCGGGGGAGATACAATGAGCAGTTCTTC
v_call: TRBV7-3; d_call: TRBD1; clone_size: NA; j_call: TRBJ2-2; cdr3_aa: CASSLDRGTATGELFF; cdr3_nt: TGTGCCAGCAGCCTGGACAGGGGAACGGCGACCGGGGAGCTGTTTTTT
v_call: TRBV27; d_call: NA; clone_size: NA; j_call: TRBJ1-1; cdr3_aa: CASRQVGTEAFF; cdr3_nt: TGTGCCAGCAGACAAGTCGGCACTGAAGCTTTCTTT
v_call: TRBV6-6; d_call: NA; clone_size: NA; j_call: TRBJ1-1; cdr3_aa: CASSPITAEAFF; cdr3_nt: TGTGCCAGCAGCCCCATTACGGCTGAAGCTTTCTTT
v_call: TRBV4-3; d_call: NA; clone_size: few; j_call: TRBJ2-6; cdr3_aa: CASSQDFSGANVLTF; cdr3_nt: TGCGCCAGCAGCCAAGATTTCTCTGGGGCCAACGTCCTGACTTTC
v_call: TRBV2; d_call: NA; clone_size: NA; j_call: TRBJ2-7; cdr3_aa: CASKAWGISYEQYF; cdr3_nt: TGTGCCAGCAAGGCCTGGGGGATCTCCTACGAGCAGTACTTC
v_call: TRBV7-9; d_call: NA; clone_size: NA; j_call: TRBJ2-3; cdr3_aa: CASSLIADTQYF; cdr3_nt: TGTGCCAGCAGCTTAATCGCAGATACGCAGTATTTT
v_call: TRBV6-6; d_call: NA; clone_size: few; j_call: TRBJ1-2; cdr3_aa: CASKPHQTASGYGYTF; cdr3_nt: TGTGCCAGCAAACCACACCAGACAGCCTCTGGCTATGGCTACACCTTC
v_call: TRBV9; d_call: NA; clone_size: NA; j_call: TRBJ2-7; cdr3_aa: CASSVATASYEQYF; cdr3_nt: TGTGCCAGCAGCGTAGCGACAGCCTCCTACGAGCAGTACTTC
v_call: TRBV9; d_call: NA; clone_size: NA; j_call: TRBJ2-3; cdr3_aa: CASSVINTDTQYF; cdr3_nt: TGTGCCAGCAGCGTCATTAACACAGATACGCAGTATTTT
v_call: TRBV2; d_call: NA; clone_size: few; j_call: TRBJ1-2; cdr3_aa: CASSGSGALEGYTF; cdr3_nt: TGTGCCAGCAGTGGGTCGGGGGCACTGGAAGGCTACACCTTC
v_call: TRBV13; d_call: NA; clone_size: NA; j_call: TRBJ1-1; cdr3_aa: CASLHLGGTAEAFF; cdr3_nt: TGTGCCAGTCTCCACCTTGGGGGGACTGCTGAAGCTTTCTTT
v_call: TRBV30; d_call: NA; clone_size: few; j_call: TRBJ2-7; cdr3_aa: CAWTKAGVEQYF; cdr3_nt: TGTGCCTGGACTAAAGCTGGGGTCGAGCAGTACTTC
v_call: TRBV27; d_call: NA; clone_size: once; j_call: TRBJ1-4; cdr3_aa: CASSLSSVATNEKLFF; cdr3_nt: TGTGCCAGCAGTTTATCCTCGGTCGCAACTAATGAAAAACTGTTTTTT
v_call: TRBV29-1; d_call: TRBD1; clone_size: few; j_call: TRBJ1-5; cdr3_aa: CSVGEGAAGNQPQHF; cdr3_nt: TGCAGCGTTGGGGAGGGGGCAGCGGGCAATCAGCCCCAGCATTTT
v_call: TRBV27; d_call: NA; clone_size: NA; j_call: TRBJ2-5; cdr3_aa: CASSPPGRATSYQETQYF; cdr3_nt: TGTGCCAGCAGTCCACCCGGGCGGGCAACGTCGTACCAAGAGACCCAGTACTTC
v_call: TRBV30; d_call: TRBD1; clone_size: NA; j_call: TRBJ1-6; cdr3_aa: CAWSVHRGLISSPLHF; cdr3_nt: TGTGCCTGGAGTGTACACAGGGGGCTTATCAGTTCACCCCTCCACTTT
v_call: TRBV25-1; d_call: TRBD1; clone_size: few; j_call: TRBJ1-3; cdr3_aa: CASSGRGGRNTIYF; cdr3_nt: TGTGCCAGCAGTGGCAGAGGGGGCAGAAACACCATATATTTT
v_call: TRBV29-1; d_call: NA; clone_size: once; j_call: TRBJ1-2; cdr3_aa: CSVDLWNYGYTF; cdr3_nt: TGCAGCGTTGACCTGTGGAACTATGGCTACACCTTC
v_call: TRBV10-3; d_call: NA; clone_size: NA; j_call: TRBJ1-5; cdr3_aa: CAAAGAGNQPQHF; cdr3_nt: TGTGCCGCGGCAGGGGCGGGCAATCAGCCCCAGCATTTT
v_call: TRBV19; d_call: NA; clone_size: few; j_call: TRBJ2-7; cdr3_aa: CASSMEDPEREYF; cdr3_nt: TGTGCCAGTAGTATGGAGGATCCCGAGAGGGAGTACTTC
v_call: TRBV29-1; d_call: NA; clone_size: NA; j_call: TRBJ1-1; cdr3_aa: CSVKKPGLLNTEAFF; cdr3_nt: TGCAGCGTTAAAAAGCCGGGACTTTTGAACACTGAAGCTTTCTTT
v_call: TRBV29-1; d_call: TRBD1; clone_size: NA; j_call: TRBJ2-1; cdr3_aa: CSAGQGEQFF; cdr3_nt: TGCAGCGCGGGACAGGGAGAGCAGTTCTTC
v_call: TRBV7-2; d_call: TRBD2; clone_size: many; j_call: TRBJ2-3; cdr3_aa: CASSSSGLVPDTQYF; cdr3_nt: TGTGCCAGCAGCTCCTCGGGACTAGTGCCAGATACGCAGTATTTT
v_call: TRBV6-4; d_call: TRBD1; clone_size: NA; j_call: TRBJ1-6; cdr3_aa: CASRQGDNSPLHF; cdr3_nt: TGTGCCAGCCGACAGGGGGACAATTCACCCCTCCACTTT